A selection of T cell receptor beta chains follows, all from one sample in a study of T-cell reconstitution after alpha-beta-depleted transplantation in children. Via MiXCR, TCRdb re-called the PCR reads, giving one row per CDR3 protein. The sample lists approximately 270,000 distinct CDR3 sequences; over 8% were seen once. Here the sequenced sample was PBMCs from the stem cell graft donor, taken from the stem cell graft. The source is a human donor who donated a stem cell graft to a child with SCID. Each CDR3 is given with its conserved first and last residue. The order of the fields is clone size, D gene, V gene, J gene, CDR3 DNA, CDR3 protein. The D gene is left open where the match is weak. The size of a clone is reported for some rows only, either as once, few or many, or as a class for expanded clones.

size: few
D: TRBD2
V: TRBV7-3
J: TRBJ2-7
DNA: TGTGCCAGCAGTCCGGGACTAGCCAGTTTTCACGAGCAGTACTTC
CDR3: CASSPGLASFHEQYF

size: few
D: TRBD1
V: TRBV20-1
J: TRBJ1-2
DNA: TGCAGTGCTGAGGCCCAAGGACAGGGAGGGAACTATGGCTACACCTTC
CDR3: CSAEAQGQGGNYGYTF

size: few
D: -
V: TRBV10-3
J: TRBJ1-1
DNA: TGTGCCATCAGATGGACAGCTTACACTGAAGCTTTCTTT
CDR3: CAIRWTAYTEAFF

size: few
D: TRBD1
V: TRBV12-3/TRBV12-4
J: TRBJ1-5
DNA: TGTGCCAGTCACCCAGGGGGAGGCAATCAGCCCCAGCATTTT
CDR3: CASHPGGGNQPQHF

size: few
D: -
V: TRBV5-1
J: TRBJ1-6
DNA: TGCGCCAGCAGCTTGGTTTCGGGGATTAATTCACCCCTCCACTTT
CDR3: CASSLVSGINSPLHF

size: many
D: -
V: TRBV12-3/TRBV12-4
J: TRBJ1-5
DNA: TGTGCCAGCAGTTTAATTGGGGTGGTGGGGCCCCAGCATTTT
CDR3: CASSLIGVVGPQHF

size: many
D: -
V: TRBV7-2
J: TRBJ1-3
DNA: TGTGCCAGCAGCCCGGGGTCGAGCTCTGGAAACACCATATATTTT
CDR3: CASSPGSSSGNTIYF

size: -
D: TRBD2
V: TRBV5-1
J: TRBJ2-2
DNA: TGCGCCAGCAGCTTGGTAGCGGGGCCCAACACCGGGGAGCTGTTTTTT
CDR3: CASSLVAGPNTGELFF

size: -
D: -
V: TRBV9
J: TRBJ1-1
DNA: TGTGCCAGCAGCGTAGGGGGCTCGAACACTGAAGCTTTCTTT
CDR3: CASSVGGSNTEAFF

size: -
D: -
V: TRBV7-3
J: TRBJ2-1
DNA: TGTGCCAGCAGCCCCACCGGGACGGGGAGCAATGAGCAGTTCTTC
CDR3: CASSPTGTGSNEQFF

size: many
D: -
V: TRBV20-1
J: TRBJ1-2
DNA: TGCAGTGCTATGGACGGTTATGGCTACACCTTC
CDR3: CSAMDGYGYTF